The sequence of this T cell receptor beta chain was determined in a study of T cell responses to AZD1222 COVID-19 vaccine. Comments on this clone: Its antigen is not known.

Second doses at about 4 or about 12 weeks were pooled. The repertoire was sequenced with immunoSEQ multiplex PCR; TCRdb's copy has only in-frame clones and lacks some. The table shows about 120,000 clones, with roughly 87% occurring only once. Per germline, CDR1 SGHDN and CDR2 FVKESK. Trimming cost V 5 bases and J 0 bases; bases outside gene matches: 10. The CDR3 is made up of 16 amino acids. Study observations and caveats: Receipt of two AZD1222 doses was followed by a rise in Spike-specific TCR breadth and depth. Clonal diversity was possibly underestimated; the donors were predominantly white British and more often female.

V and J are TRBV14 and TRBJ2-7, with 7 bases identical to TRBD1. The TCR comes from an adult who received the AZD1222 COVID-19 vaccine. Sequences were derived from peripheral blood, sampled 28 days after the second AZD1222 dose. CDR3 amino acids: CASSSRQGRFSYEQYF. The CDR3 DNA is TGTGCCAGCAGCTCCCGACAGGGAAGATTCTCCTACGAGCAGTACTTC.